The rows below give T cell receptor beta chains drawn from one sample of a study of T-cell memory formation after mild COVID-19. TCRdb analysed the 5' RACE reads with MiXCR anew, one entry per CDR3 protein. The sample holds nearly 110,000 distinct CDR3 sequences, under 15% seen once. Sample: PBMCs or a T cell subset sorted from them (not recorded which). The receptors originated from a man in his late teens or twenties who had mild COVID-19 (a few samples of this study predate the infection). Cell type and time point are not known. The CDR3 runs from the conserved cysteine through the conserved F or W. A D gene is named only where the DNA matches it firmly. Rows may omit the clone size; those that give it use once, few, many or a size class.

.	TRBD1	17	TRBV9	TRBJ1-1	TGTGCCAGCAGCCGCGAGACAGGGGGGCTTGGGAACACTGAAGCTTTCTTT	CASSRETGGLGNTEAFF
.	.	12	TRBV12-3/TRBV12-4	TRBJ2-1	TGTGCCAGCAGCCCAGCGGGTAATGAGCAGCCCTTC	CASSPAGNEQPF
medium-sized	TRBD2	16	TRBV20-1	TRBJ2-5	TGCAGTGCTAGAGGGGGGCTAGCGGGGAGCCAAGAGACCCAGTACTTC	CSARGGLAGSQETQYF
few	.	15	TRBV3-1	TRBJ1-3	TGTGCCAGCAGCCAACGGCCAGGGGATGGAAACACCATATATTTT	CASSQRPGDGNTIYF
.	TRBD1	12	TRBV6-2/TRBV6-3	TRBJ1-1	TGTGCCAGCAGTTACGGGACAGCTGAAGCTTTCTTT	CASSYGTAEAFF
.	.	15	TRBV12-3/TRBV12-4	TRBJ2-3	TGTGCCAGCAGTTTCGCGGGGGCCCCCTTAGATACGCAGTATTTT	CASSFAGAPLDTQYF
.	.	16	TRBV13	TRBJ2-1	TGTGCCAGCAGCCTCGGCCAGGCTGCGTCCTACAATGAGCAGTTCTTC	CASSLGQAASYNEQFF
few	.	16	TRBV7-3	TRBJ2-1	TGTGCCAGCAGCTTAAGCGGAGGGGGTTTGGGCAATGAGCAGTTCTTC	CASSLSGGGLGNEQFF
few	TRBD1	15	TRBV7-9	TRBJ2-2	TGTGCCAGCAGAGGAGACAGGGGAGCCACCGGGGAGCTGTTTTTT	CASRGDRGATGELFF
few	.	16	TRBV7-8	TRBJ1-2	TGTGCCAGCAGCCCGAACGCGCGGGGGATCATCTATGGCTACACCTTC	CASSPNARGIIYGYTF
.	TRBD2	16	TRBV12-3/TRBV12-4	TRBJ2-3	TGTGCCAGCGGGGTCGGGGGGACTACGTACACAGATACGCAGTATTTT	CASGVGGTTYTDTQYF
many	TRBD2	13	TRBV2	TRBJ2-7	TGTGCCAGCAGTCTGGGACTAGAGGTCGAGCAGTACTTC	CASSLGLEVEQYF
.	.	13	TRBV5-4	TRBJ1-4	TGTGCCAGCAGCTTCGGCGGGGCAGAAAAACTGTTTTTT	CASSFGGAEKLFF
many	.	15	TRBV9	TRBJ2-3	TGTGCCAGCAGCGTCCTCGGGGGATCCACAGATACGCAGTATTTT	CASSVLGGSTDTQYF
.	.	14	TRBV3-1	TRBJ2-1	TGTGCCAGCAGCCAAGCGGTGGAGGGCAATGAGCAGTTCTTC	CASSQAVEGNEQFF
.	.	15	TRBV3-1	TRBJ2-1	TGTGCCAGCAGCTGGGACGCTTTCTCCTACAATGAGCAGTTCTTC	CASSWDAFSYNEQFF
.	.	16	TRBV15	TRBJ2-3	TGTGCCACCAGCAGAGAAGGGTACAGGACCACAGATACGCAGTATTTT	CATSREGYRTTDTQYF
.	.	14	TRBV4-1	TRBJ1-2	TGCGCCAGCAGCCTTAGGGGCGGAAACTATGGCTACACCTTC	CASSLRGGNYGYTF
once	.	14	TRBV7-2	TRBJ2-3	TGTGCCAGCAGCTTAGTCGTTGACTTTCCTCCGCAGTATTTT	CASSLVVDFPPQYF
.	TRBD1	17	TRBV5-1	TRBJ2-3	TGCGCCAGCAGCTGGGACGGATCCGGGACAGTAAGAGATACGCAGTATTTT	CASSWDGSGTVRDTQYF
.	.	14	TRBV4-2	TRBJ2-7	TGTGCCAGCAGCCAAGCCGGACTAAACTACGAGCAGTACTTC	CASSQAGLNYEQYF
medium-sized	TRBD2	15	TRBV20-1	TRBJ2-1	TGCAGTGCTCTCCTAGCGGGGGGACTAAGTCATGAGCAGTTCTTC	CSALLAGGLSHEQFF
.	TRBD2	17	TRBV20-1	TRBJ2-1	TGCAGTGCTAGTATAGCGGGTAGGGCAAACTCCTACAATGAGCAGTTCTTC	CSASIAGRANSYNEQFF